These T cell receptor beta chains were read from a single sample in a study of T cell repertoires in cytomegalovirus infection. TCRdb passed the reads through MiXCR, listing each CDR3 protein once. The table has over 300,000 distinct CDR3 sequences, 15% to 20% seen once; the top ten hold 12%. The material sequenced was PBMCs. These receptors came from a human donor in good health (CMV status not recorded). Some clones in this sample may be carry-over from other donors' samples. CDR3s include the opening cysteine and the closing phenylalanine or tryptophan. A D gene is named only where the DNA matches it firmly. Clone size, where shown, is once, few, many, or a class for clones that have expanded.

TRBJ2-3 | 15 | many | TRBV7-8 | NA | CASSFGTERGDTQYF | TGTGCCAGCAGCTTTGGGACCGAGCGAGGAGATACGCAGTATTTT
TRBJ1-2 | 17 | NA | TRBV7-2 | TRBD1 | CASSLQGAPNDPFGYTF | TGTGCCAGCAGCTTACAGGGGGCCCCGAATGACCCCTTTGGCTACACCTTC
TRBJ2-2 | 14 | NA | TRBV2 | NA | CASIWQGNTGELFF | TGTGCCAGCATATGGCAGGGCAACACCGGGGAGCTGTTTTTT
TRBJ2-3 | 15 | NA | TRBV19 | NA | CASSIGAVPTDTQYF | TGTGCCAGTAGTATAGGGGCGGTGCCCACAGATACGCAGTATTTT
TRBJ1-3 | 13 | NA | TRBV12-3/TRBV12-4 | NA | CASSFGPGNTIYF | TGTGCCAGCAGTTTCGGACCTGGAAACACCATATATTTT
TRBJ2-1 | 11 | few | TRBV24-1 | NA | CATSERYEQFF | TGTGCCACCAGTGAGAGATATGAGCAGTTCTTC
TRBJ1-2 | 13 | NA | TRBV20-1 | NA | CSARSGGDYGYTF | TGCAGTGCCCGTAGTGGTGGGGACTATGGCTACACCTTC
TRBJ1-4 | 15 | many | TRBV7-2 | TRBD1 | CASSSYRGKDEKLFF | TGTGCCAGCAGCTCATACAGGGGCAAGGATGAAAAACTGTTTTTT
TRBJ2-4 | 15 | NA | TRBV25-1 | TRBD1 | CASSDRGTGWHIQYF | TGTGCCAGCAGTGATCGAGGGACAGGGTGGCACATTCAGTACTTC
TRBJ2-5 | 14 | NA | TRBV13 | NA | CASSLGNLAETQYF | TGTGCCAGCAGCTTAGGCAACCTAGCGGAGACCCAGTACTTC
TRBJ1-1 | 11 | few | TRBV23-1 | NA | CASSLESEAFF | TGCGCCAGCAGTCTCGAATCCGAAGCTTTCTTT
TRBJ2-1 | 14 | few | TRBV11-1 | NA | CASSLRGERSEQFF | TGTGCCAGCAGCTTACGAGGGGAACGGAGTGAGCAGTTCTTC
TRBJ2-1 | 18 | NA | TRBV12-3/TRBV12-4 | TRBD2 | CASRSLGGGGQSYNEQFF | TGTGCCAGCAGATCACTCGGGGGCGGGGGGCAATCCTACAATGAGCAGTTCTTC
TRBJ2-7 | 15 | NA | TRBV4-3 | NA | CASSQDSFGGYEQYF | TGCGCCAGCAGCCAAGATTCCTTCGGAGGGTACGAGCAGTACTTC
TRBJ2-7 | 15 | few | TRBV12-3/TRBV12-4 | NA | CASSFTGTPSYEQYF | TGTGCCAGCAGTTTCACCGGGACCCCCTCCTACGAGCAGTACTTC
TRBJ1-4 | 19 | few | TRBV11-2 | NA | CASSPQRGTMEPTNEKLFF | TGTGCCAGCAGCCCCCAAAGGGGGACCATGGAACCAACTAATGAAAAACTGTTTTTT
TRBJ2-3 | 13 | many | TRBV7-2 | NA | CASSLMITDTQYF | TGTGCCAGCAGCTTAATGATCACGGATACGCAGTATTTT
TRBJ1-1 | 15 | NA | TRBV6-2/TRBV6-3 | TRBD1 | CASSPGQGRYAEAFF | TGTGCCAGCAGTCCGGGACAGGGGAGGTACGCTGAAGCTTTCTTT
TRBJ1-3 | 14 | many | TRBV25-1 | NA | CASKDRYSGNTIYF | TGTGCCAGCAAGGACCGCTACTCTGGAAACACCATATATTTT
TRBJ1-2 | 16 | few | TRBV28 | NA | CASSLPEARTSYGYTF | TGTGCCAGCAGTTTACCCGAGGCAAGGACTAGCTATGGCTACACCTTC
TRBJ2-3 | 17 | NA | TRBV2 | TRBD2 | CASTNPSGGAQGDTQYF | TGTGCCAGCACCAACCCTAGCGGGGGGGCCCAGGGAGATACGCAGTATTTT
TRBJ1-5 | 16 | many | TRBV12-3/TRBV12-4 | NA | CASSLSRGSGNQPQHF | TGTGCCAGCAGTTTATCCAGGGGAAGTGGCAATCAGCCCCAGCATTTT
TRBJ2-6 | 18 | many | TRBV7-9 | NA | CASSGLSPDWSGANVLTF | TGTGCCAGCAGCGGACTAAGTCCAGACTGGTCTGGGGCCAACGTCCTGACTTTC
TRBJ2-3 | 16 | few | TRBV4-1 | NA | CASSQEEGTLTDTQYF | TGCGCCAGCAGCCAAGAAGAAGGCACTCTCACAGATACGCAGTATTTT
TRBJ1-4 | 13 | NA | TRBV2 | NA | CASSDPTPKKLFF | TGTGCCAGCAGCGACCCGACTCCTAAAAAACTGTTTTTT
TRBJ2-7 | 14 | few | TRBV19 | NA | CASSDQGGSYEQYF | TGTGCCAGTAGTGACCAGGGCGGCTCCTACGAGCAGTACTTC
TRBJ2-5 | 18 | NA | TRBV7-2 | NA | CASSLGVFQGGALETQYF | TGTGCCAGCAGCTTAGGGGTTTTTCAGGGGGGGGCCTTAGAGACCCAGTACTTC
TRBJ1-1 | 13 | few | TRBV7-9 | TRBD1 | CAGDRGRDTEAFF | TGTGCCGGGGACAGGGGAAGAGACACTGAAGCTTTCTTT
TRBJ2-7 | 12 | few | TRBV24-1 | TRBD1 | CATSETGVEQYF | TGTGCCACCAGTGAGACAGGGGTCGAGCAGTACTTC
TRBJ2-4 | 12 | NA | TRBV7-9 | NA | CASSLDGAIQYF | TGTGCCAGCAGCCTCGATGGGGCAATTCAGTACTTC